The 28 T cell receptor beta chains in this list originate from one sample, sequenced in a study of neurological immune-mediated disorders. MiXCR, run by TCRdb on the 5' RACE reads, gives a single entry per CDR3 protein. Of 50,000 to 70,000 distinct CDR3 sequences listed, roughly 13% were seen once; the top ten hold about 10%. The sample was PBMCs. Source of these receptors: an older woman with HTLV-1-associated myelopathy (HAM/TSP).

This clonotype was detected ten times or more. The chain has TRBV5-1 and TRBJ2-1, with 14 positions matching TRBD2. The germline gives CDR1 SGHRS, CDR2 YFSETQ. Trimming removed 4 bases from V and 7 bases from J; junction bases left unmatched: 4. This CDR3 contains 15 residues. CDR3 residues: CASSTGTSGSNEQFF. The CDR3 DNA reads TGCGCCAGCAGCACCGGGACTAGCGGGAGTAATGAGCAGTTCTTC.

The chain links TRBV28 to TRBJ2-7; 8 bases match TRBD1. CDR3 length equals 16 residues. Germline V gene sequence: CDR1 MDHEN, CDR2 SYDVKM. The V and J ends lost 7 bases and 1 base, in that order; junction bases with no gene match: 12. The DNA of the CDR3 is TGTGCCAGCACCCGGGCGGGCGGGACAGGATCCTACGAGCAGTACTTC. Encoded protein: CASTRAGGTGSYEQYF. Drawing the rest from reference TRBV28 and TRBJ2-7, the complete variable domain is DVKVTQSSRYLVKRTGEKVFLECVQDMDHENMFWYRQDPGLGLRLIYFSYDVKMKEKGDIPEGYSVSREKKERFSLILESASTNQTSMYLCASTRAGGTGSYEQYFGPGTRLTVT.

This clonotype was observed many times. The gene calls are TRBV14 and TRBJ1-1; maybe TRBD1 (5 bases). Trimming pared 9 bases from V and 5 bases from J, leaving 13 bases between. The CDR3 loop spans 12 amino acids. In germline, CDR1 is SGHDN, CDR2 FVKESK. The CDR3 sequence: CARNLGVTEAFF. The CDR3, as DNA: TGTGCCAGAAACTTAGGGGTGACTGAAGCTTTCTTT.

This clonotype appeared many times. This sequence joins TRBV9 and TRBJ2-1, with 11 bases aligning to TRBD2. Germline assignment: CDR1 SGDLS and CDR2 YYNGEE. This CDR3 has 15 amino acids. With V trimmed by 4 bases and J by 9 bases, 9 bases remained unmatched. The CDR3 is CASSPRLAGGTEQFF. CDR3 nucleotide sequence: TGTGCCAGCAGCCCCCGCTTAGCGGGAGGGACTGAGCAGTTCTTC.

This clonotype appeared many times. The chain couples TRBV9 to TRBJ2-1; 13 bases agree with TRBD2. From germline, CDR1 is SGDLS and CDR2 YYNGEE. Trimming took 2 bases from V and 6 from J; bases not matched to a gene: 2. This CDR3 region has 15 residues. The CDR3 coding sequence is TGTGCCAGCAGCGTGGGACTAGCGGGGATCAATGAGCAGTTCTTC. This translates into CASSVGLAGINEQFF.

This clonotype occurred many times. The chain links TRBV20-1 to TRBJ2-7; no reliable D call. Germline V gene data show CDR1 as DFQATT and CDR2 as SNEGSKA (reference sequence). The V end lost 1 base, the J end lost 1 base, and 8 bases lay between the germline ends. CDR3 length: 13 amino acids. The CDR3 DNA sequence: TGCAGTGCTAGAGTGGGCCAGTCCTACGAGCAGTACTTC. The encoded protein is CSARVGQSYEQYF.

At least ten counts were recorded for this clonotype. V and J are TRBV11-2 and TRBJ2-3; D uncertain. V dropped 3 bases and J dropped 6 bases, with 13 bases sitting between them. The CDR3 has 14 amino acids. CDR1 is SGHAT, CDR2 FQNNGV, per germline. The CDR3 is CASSFSLGLDTQYF. CDR3 sequence (DNA): TGTGCCAGCAGCTTTAGCTTGGGATTGGATACGCAGTATTTT.

This clonotype came up once. The genes are TRBV7-2 and TRBJ1-2; no reliable D call. Germline lookup yields CDR1 SGHTA and CDR2 FQGNSA. This CDR3 is built from 14 residues. V lost 0 bases, J lost 7 bases, and 12 bases lay in between. The CDR3 reads CASSLASKVAGYTF. CDR3 nucleotides: TGTGCCAGCAGCTTAGCTTCGAAGGTTGCTGGCTACACCTTC.

This clonotype was observed at least ten times. The chain links TRBV19 to TRBJ1-2; D ambiguous. This CDR3 comprises 11 residues. Germline V gene data show CDR1 as LNHDA and CDR2 as SQIVND (reference sequence). V lost 9 bases and J lost 3, with 8 bases in between. CDR3 coding DNA: TGTGCCAGCAGGCGGGACTATGGCTACACCTTC. It yields the protein CASRRDYGYTF.

V gene TRBV15 combines with J gene TRBJ2-7; 7 nucleotides match TRBD2. Germline CDR1 is LNHNV and CDR2 is YYDKDF (reference sequence). V lost 0 bases to trimming and J lost 7 bases; unmatched junction nucleotides: 12. There are 16 residues in the CDR3. This CDR3 reads CATSRDRASGLLEQYF. The CDR3 DNA sequence: TGTGCCACCAGCAGAGATCGGGCTAGCGGCTTATTAGAGCAGTACTTC.

The table lists this clonotype with a few counts. The gene calls are TRBV2 and TRBJ2-3; TRBD1 matches at 10 bases. In germline, CDR1 is SNHLY, CDR2 FYNNEI. Trimming removed 10 bases from V and 6 bases from J; junction bases left unmatched: 7. The CDR3 covers 13 residues. This chain's CDR3 is CATSRDRGDTQYF. CDR3 DNA: TGTGCCACGTCCCGGGACAGGGGTGATACGCAGTATTTT. The complete variable domain, with remaining parts taken from reference TRBV2 and TRBJ2-3, reads EPEVTQTPSHQVTQMGQEVILRCVPISNHLYFYWYRQILGQKVEFLVSFYNNEISEKSEIFDDQFSVERPDGSNFTLKIRSTKLEDSAMYFCATSRDRGDTQYFGPGTRLTVL.

Many counts were recorded for this clonotype. CDR3 region: CASTQTSANDNEQFF. The CDR3 coding sequence is TGCGCCAGCACCCAAACTAGCGCCAACGACAATGAGCAGTTCTTC. J is TRBJ2-1 and V is TRBV5-1; 7 nucleotides match TRBD2. The CDR3 has 15 amino acids. The germline V gene has CDR1 SGHRS and CDR2 YFSETQ. Trimming cost V 6 bases and J 5 bases; bases outside gene matches: 11.

Ten or more counts support this clonotype. CDR3 residues: CASSLVVVRGREKLFF. For the CDR3, the DNA is TGTGCCAGCAGCTTGGTCGTCGTCCGGGGTCGCGAAAAACTGTTTTTT. The chain combines TRBV5-5 with TRBJ1-4; D unclear. Germline V gene sequence: CDR1 SGHKS, CDR2 YYEKEE (reference sequence). Trimming stripped 0 bases from V and 8 bases from J, with 17 bases between. The CDR3 totals 16 residues.

In this sample, this clonotype turned up many times. This chain uses TRBV5-1 with TRBJ2-5, with D tentatively TRBD1 or TRBD2 (5 bases each). CDR3 size: 15 residues. Trimming stripped 1 base from V and 3 bases from J, with 13 bases between. Germline V gene sequence: CDR1 SGHRS, CDR2 YFSETQ. The CDR3 reads CASSLTGTPKETQYF. The DNA of the CDR3 is TGCGCCAGCAGCTTGACCGGGACGCCTAAAGAGACCCAGTACTTC.

The rearrangement uses TRBV29-1 and TRBJ1-1; TRBD1 aligns across 8 bases. J lost 3 bases, V lost 1 base, and 7 bases had no gene match. The germline V gene encodes CDR1 SQVTM and CDR2 ANQGSEA. CDR3 length: 15 residues. This CDR3 reads CSVEGWVQGDTEAFF. As DNA, the CDR3 is TGCAGCGTTGAAGGTTGGGTACAGGGGGACACTGAAGCTTTCTTT.

This clonotype was observed at least ten times. V and J are TRBV2 and TRBJ1-1; D gene uncertain. Germline assignment: CDR1 SNHLY and CDR2 FYNNEI. The CDR3 runs 12 residues. Trimming removed 2 bases from V and 9 bases from J, with 10 bases in between. Here the CDR3 reads CASSELSSQAFF. The CDR3 DNA reads as TGTGCCAGCAGTGAATTAAGCTCCCAAGCTTTCTTT.

There are many counts of this clonotype. CDR3 in amino acids: CASRAASSYEQYF. Here the CDR3 DNA reads TGCGCCAGCAGGGCGGCCAGCTCCTACGAGCAGTACTTC. J is TRBJ2-7 and V is TRBV5-1; D is uncertain. This CDR3 contains 13 residues. Germline CDR1 SGHRS, CDR2 YFSETQ. V lost 5 bases and J lost 0, with 9 bases in between.

This clonotype was counted at least ten times. V is TRBV5-1 and J is TRBJ2-1; 8 bases match TRBD2. The germline V gene encodes CDR1 SGHRS and CDR2 YFSETQ. This CDR3 has 18 amino acids. Trimming removed 3 bases from V and 1 base from J; junction bases left unmatched: 12. The CDR3 reads CASSWGRSSGRSYNEQFF. DNA for the CDR3: TGCGCCAGCAGCTGGGGGAGGTCCAGCGGGAGATCCTACAATGAGCAGTTCTTC.

At least ten counts were recorded for this clonotype. This chain uses TRBV7-2 with TRBJ2-1; D remains ambiguous. This CDR3 spans 15 amino acids. The germline CDR1 and CDR2 sequences are SGHTA and FQGNSA. The V gene lost 1 base and the J gene lost 7 bases, with 14 bases spanning the gap. The CDR3 spells CASSLGGNPYNEQFF. Written as DNA, the CDR3 is TGTGCCAGCAGCTTAGGCGGAAATCCTTATAATGAGCAGTTCTTC. Supplemented by reference TRBV7-2 and TRBJ2-1, the full variable domain reads GAGVSQSPSNKVTEKGKDVELRCDPISGHTALYWYRQSLGQGLEFLIYFQGNSAPDKSGLPSDRFSAERTGGSVSTLTIQRTQQEDSAVYLCASSLGGNPYNEQFFGPGTRLTVL.

With respect to this clonotype: One end of the junction fails to match germline, which may point to a read error. The chain carries TRBV7-2 and TRBJ1-6, with D tentatively TRBD1 (6 bases). The CDR3 is made up of 16 amino acids. Germline CDR1 reads SGHTA; CDR2 reads FQGNSA. CDR3 bases: TGTGCCAGCAGCTTGGGGTTGGCTGGGGGCACTTCACCCCTCAAATTT. Amino acids: CASSLGLAGGTSPLKF.

This clonotype was counted at least ten times. The gene calls are TRBV6-5 and TRBJ1-1; D gene ambiguous. From germline, CDR1 is MNHEY and CDR2 SVGAGI. The V and J ends lost 2 bases and 7 bases respectively, with 11 bases between them. CDR3 length: 13 residues. The CDR3 coding sequence is TGTGCCAGCAGTTACAGTTCGACGATTGAAGCTTTCTTT. Residues: CASSYSSTIEAFF.

This clonotype was counted at least ten times. The J gene is TRBJ2-5, the V gene TRBV7-2; perhaps TRBD1 as D (5 bases). The ends were cut back, 1 base at V and 0 bases at J, with 6 bases in the middle. The CDR3 length is 14 residues. CDR1 is SGHTA, CDR2 FQGNSA, per germline. The CDR3 bases are TGTGCCAGCAGCTTAGGGGGCTACCAAGAGACCCAGTACTTC. It is translated as CASSLGGYQETQYF. The entire variable domain, with the rest obtained from reference TRBV7-2 and TRBJ2-5, is as follows: GAGVSQSPSNKVTEKGKDVELRCDPISGHTALYWYRQSLGQGLEFLIYFQGNSAPDKSGLPSDRFSAERTGGSVSTLTIQRTQQEDSAVYLCASSLGGYQETQYFGPGTRLLVL.

For this clonotype: A clone one base away is much larger, so this may be a read error. The chain recombines TRBV5-1 with TRBJ2-1; D gene unclear. Trimming removed 4 bases from V and 6 bases from J, with 14 bases in between. The germline V gene encodes CDR1 SGHRS and CDR2 YFSETQ. This CDR3 is 14 amino acids long. This CDR3 reads CASSQVLSGNEQFF. The CDR3 region has the DNA TGCGCCAGCAGCCAAGTTTTGTCGGGCAATGAGCAGTTCTTC.

This clonotype was detected ten times or more. The V and J genes are TRBV5-1 and TRBJ2-2; 9 bases align to TRBD1. The CDR3 sequence is 17 residues long. J gave up 6 bases and V 0 bases, and 9 bases lay outside the gene matches. Germline assignment: CDR1 SGHRS and CDR2 YFSETQ. The CDR3 sequence: CASSLDPQGAMAGELFF. The CDR3 DNA follows: TGCGCCAGCAGCTTGGACCCACAGGGGGCAATGGCCGGGGAGCTGTTTTTT.

This clonotype was counted ten times or more. This chain connects TRBV6-6 to TRBJ1-4; D is ambiguous. There are 11 residues in the CDR3. The V end lost 5 bases, the J end lost 8 bases, and 6 bases lay between the germline ends. Germline assignment: CDR1 MNHNY and CDR2 SVGAGI (reference sequence). The CDR3 protein is CASSIQEKLFF. The CDR3 nucleotides are TGTGCCAGCAGTATCCAGGAAAAACTGTTTTTT.

This clonotype appeared many times. The chain uses TRBV24-1 and TRBJ2-2; D is undetermined. V was shortened by 1 base and J by 5 bases, with 7 bases between the two germline ends. The CDR3 has 14 residues. The germline V gene has CDR1 KGHDR and CDR2 SFDVKD. The CDR3 loop is CATSDFERTGELFF. DNA for the CDR3: TGTGCCACCAGTGATTTCGAACGGACCGGGGAGCTGTTTTTT.

This clonotype was counted ten times or more. The V and J genes are TRBV20-1 and TRBJ2-2, with unresolved D. The CDR3 is 16 residues long. The germline gives CDR1 DFQATT, CDR2 SNEGSKA (reference sequence). V shed 0 bases and J shed 0 bases, with 11 bases lying between them. As DNA, the CDR3 is TGCAGTGCTAGAGATTGGGCTTCCACGAACACCGGGGAGCTGTTTTTT. It yields the protein CSARDWASTNTGELFF.

This clonotype was seen ten or more times. The chain uses TRBV20-1 and TRBJ1-1, with D possibly TRBD1 on 5 matching bases. CDR1 and CDR2 (germline): DFQATT, SNEGSKA (reference sequence). V was clipped by 3 bases and J by 5 bases, with 22 bases between them. The CDR3 runs to 16 residues. The DNA for the CDR3 is TGCAGTGCTAGCGAGGCCCTTACAAGCTGGGGGACTGAAGCTTTCTTT. Residues: CSASEALTSWGTEAFF.